This is a list of T cell receptor beta chains from one sample in a study of T cells in Graves' hyperthyroidism and ophthalmopathy. TCRdb re-called the multiplex PCR reads through MiXCR, storing one row per CDR3 protein. The table includes about 560,000 distinct CDR3 sequences, approximately 15% detected once. The sequenced sample consisted of blood. The source is a woman aged 18-29 years with Graves' hyperthyroidism. Both conserved end residues are part of each CDR3. The D gene is left open where the match is weak. The size field is filled for only some rows; it gives once, few, many or a size class.

V gene,J gene,clone size,CDR3 length,D gene,CDR3 protein,CDR3 DNA
TRBV20-1,TRBJ2-1,-,20,TRBD2,CSARVGGDSGIKSSYNEQFF,TGCAGTGCTAGAGTGGGCGGGGATAGCGGGATTAAGAGCTCCTACAATGAGCAGTTCTTC
TRBV29-1,TRBJ2-1,many,12,-,CSVEPGSDEQFF,TGCAGCGTTGAACCCGGATCGGATGAGCAGTTCTTC
TRBV9,TRBJ1-5,-,14,-,CASSVGHSNQPQHF,TGTGCCAGCAGCGTCGGGCATAGCAATCAGCCCCAGCATTTT
TRBV6-1,TRBJ1-3,-,17,TRBD1,CAISEPGQGFSGNTIYF,TGTGCCATCAGTGAGCCGGGACAGGGATTCTCTGGAAACACCATATATTTT
TRBV10-3,TRBJ2-7,-,17,TRBD2,CAISAVPWRGRGYEQYF,TGTGCCATCAGTGCTGTCCCCTGGCGCGGGAGAGGGTACGAGCAGTACTTC
TRBV12-3/TRBV12-4,TRBJ2-1,-,20,TRBD2,CASRMTSFLYPGVCYNEQFF,TGTGCCAGCAGGATGACTAGCTTTCTGTACCCCGGGGTGTGCTACAATGAGCAGTTCTTC
TRBV28,TRBJ2-4,many,14,-,CASSLGGGENIQYF,TGTGCCAGCAGTTTGGGGGGGGGCGAAAACATTCAGTACTTC
TRBV6-2/TRBV6-3,TRBJ2-1,few,12,-,CASQQRFNEQFF,TGTGCCAGCCAGCAAAGGTTCAATGAGCAGTTCTTC
TRBV27,TRBJ1-6,-,13,-,CASSWGFLSPLHF,TGTGCCAGCAGTTGGGGGTTTCTGTCACCCCTCCACTTT
TRBV24-1,TRBJ2-5,-,15,TRBD1,CATSDLEGAAETQYF,TGTGCCACCAGTGATTTGGAGGGGGCGGCGGAGACCCAGTACTTC
TRBV28,TRBJ2-5,many,19,TRBD2,CASSHRLAGGPLGAETQYF,TGTGCCAGCAGTCACAGACTAGCGGGAGGGCCGTTAGGAGCGGAGACCCAGTACTTC
TRBV6-1,TRBJ2-3,few,17,TRBD2,CASSALAGGPLTDTQYF,TGTGCCAGCAGTGCCCTAGCGGGAGGGCCCCTCACAGATACGCAGTATTTT
TRBV30,TRBJ2-2,once,14,-,CAWSVRVKTGELFF,TGTGCCTGGAGTGTCCGGGTTAAAACCGGGGAGCTGTTTTTT
TRBV4-2,TRBJ1-5,many,13,TRBD1,CASSIRGDQPQHF,TGTGCCAGCAGCATCAGGGGGGATCAGCCCCAGCATTTT
TRBV6-2/TRBV6-3,TRBJ2-7,few,14,TRBD1,CASSYIGQGYEQYF,TGTGCCAGCAGTTACATTGGACAGGGCTACGAGCAGTACTTC
TRBV27,TRBJ1-1,many,15,TRBD1,CASRDRQGMNTEAFF,TGTGCCAGCAGGGACAGACAGGGAATGAACACTGAAGCTTTCTTT
TRBV6-5,TRBJ2-7,many,15,-,CASSYGPPSSYEQYF,TGTGCCAGCAGTTACGGCCCGCCAAGCTCCTACGAGCAGTACTTC
TRBV27,TRBJ1-2,-,14,-,CASSLAAGRRGYTF,TGTGCCAGCAGTTTAGCTGCTGGCCGGCGGGGCTACACCTTC
TRBV20-1,TRBJ2-1,few,16,-,CSASTGVGAIYNEQFF,TGCAGTGCTTCGACCGGGGTGGGTGCGATCTACAATGAGCAGTTCTTC
TRBV29-1,TRBJ2-5,few,14,TRBD2,CSVGTSGIAETQYF,TGCAGCGTGGGGACTAGCGGGATTGCGGAGACCCAGTACTTC
TRBV14,TRBJ2-3,few,14,-,CASSQEGPGATQYF,TGTGCCAGCAGCCAAGAGGGTCCGGGCGCCACGCAGTATTTT
TRBV4-3,TRBJ2-4,few,15,TRBD1,CASSQSGQGKNIQYF,TGCGCCAGCAGCCAATCGGGACAGGGGAAAAACATTCAGTACTTC
TRBV6-6,TRBJ2-4,few,17,-,CASSYYSERLAKNIQYF,TGTGCCAGCAGTTACTACTCGGAGCGGCTAGCCAAAAACATTCAGTACTTC
TRBV3-1,TRBJ2-3,-,14,-,CASSKVRLVDTQYF,TGTGCCAGCAGCAAAGTCCGGCTGGTGGATACGCAGTATTTT